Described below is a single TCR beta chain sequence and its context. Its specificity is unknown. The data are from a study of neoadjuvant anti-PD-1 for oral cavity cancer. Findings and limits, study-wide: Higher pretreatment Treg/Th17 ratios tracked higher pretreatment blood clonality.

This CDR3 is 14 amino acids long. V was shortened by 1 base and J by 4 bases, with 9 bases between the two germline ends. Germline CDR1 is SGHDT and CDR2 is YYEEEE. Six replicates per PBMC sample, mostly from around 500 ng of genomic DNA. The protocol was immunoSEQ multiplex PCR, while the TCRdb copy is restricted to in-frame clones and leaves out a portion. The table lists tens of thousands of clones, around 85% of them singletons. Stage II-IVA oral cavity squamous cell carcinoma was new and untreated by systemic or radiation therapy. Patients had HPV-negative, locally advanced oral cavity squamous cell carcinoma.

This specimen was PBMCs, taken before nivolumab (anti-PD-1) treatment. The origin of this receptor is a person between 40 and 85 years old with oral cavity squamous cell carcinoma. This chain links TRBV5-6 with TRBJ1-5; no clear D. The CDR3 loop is CASSLFGFNQPQHF. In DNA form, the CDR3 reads TGTGCCAGCAGCTTGTTCGGCTTTAATCAGCCCCAGCATTTT.